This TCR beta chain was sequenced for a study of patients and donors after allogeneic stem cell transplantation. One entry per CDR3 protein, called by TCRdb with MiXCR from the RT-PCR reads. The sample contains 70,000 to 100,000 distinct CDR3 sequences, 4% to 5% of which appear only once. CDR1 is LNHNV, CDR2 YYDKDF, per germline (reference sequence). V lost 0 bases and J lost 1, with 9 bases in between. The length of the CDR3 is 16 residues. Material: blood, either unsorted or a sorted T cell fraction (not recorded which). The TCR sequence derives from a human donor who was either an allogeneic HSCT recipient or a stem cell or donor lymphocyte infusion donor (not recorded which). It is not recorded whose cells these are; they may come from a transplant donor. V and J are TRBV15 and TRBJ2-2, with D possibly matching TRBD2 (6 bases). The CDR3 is CATSRDLGGNTGELFF. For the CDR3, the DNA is TGTGCCACCAGCAGAGATTTGGGGGGGAACACCGGGGAGCTGTTTTTT. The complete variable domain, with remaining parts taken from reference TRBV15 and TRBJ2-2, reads DAMVIQNPRYQVTQFGKPVTLSCSQTLNHNVMYWYQQKSSQAPKLLFHYYDKDFNNEADTPDNFQSRRPNTSFCFLDIRSPGLGDTAMYLCATSRDLGGNTGELFFGEGSRLTVL.